This T cell receptor (beta chain) was sequenced for a study of T cell changes during pregnancy in multiple sclerosis. Generated by immunoSEQ multiplex PCR, the TCRdb table keeps only in-frame clones and is missing some. The repertoire consists of about 79,000 clones, with about 93% occurring once and the leading ten covering more than 0.45%. The CDR3 extends over 18 amino acids. The J segment lost 1 base and the V segment lost 3 bases, leaving 9 bases of the junction unmatched. CDR1 is MNHEY, CDR2 SMNVEV, per germline (reference sequence). This sample comprised CD4+ T cells from peripheral blood mononuclear cells, obtained in the second trimester of pregnancy. The TCR was taken from a female donor with multiple sclerosis, enrolled in a pregnancy study. The V gene is TRBV27, the J gene TRBJ1-6; TRBD1 matches 7 bases. The CDR3 DNA sequence: TGTGCCAGCAGTTTTAGACAGGGAAGTCGATCCTATAATTCACCCCTCCACTTT. Amino acids: CASSFRQGSRSYNSPLHF.